Presented here are 11 T cell receptor beta chains from one specimen sequenced in a study of cytomegalovirus exposure and HLA in healthy donors. Primers included in the PCR were 60 Vbeta and 13 Jbeta primers. The repertoire was sequenced with immunoSEQ multiplex PCR; TCRdb's copy has only in-frame clones and lacks some. Of 100,000 to 120,000 clones detected, approximately 83% appear once; the ten largest clones hold about 1.8%. Sample: PBMCs. The receptors come from a man aged 35 to 55 in good health and CMV-seronegative.

CDR3 DNA: TGCGCCAGCAGCTTGCACGGGAGCTCCTACGAGCAGTACTTC. This sequence encodes CASSLHGSSYEQYF. The V gene is TRBV5-1, the J gene TRBJ2-7; weak D call: TRBD2 (6 bases). Trimming took 1 base from V and 0 from J, leaving 8 bases between them. Germline V gene lookup returns CDR1 SGHRS and CDR2 YFSETQ. This CDR3 has 14 residues.

V gene TRBV19 combines with J gene TRBJ1-1; D call uncertain. This CDR3 is built from 13 residues. Germline V gene lookup returns CDR1 LNHDA and CDR2 SQIVND (reference sequence). The ends were cut back, 5 bases at V and 2 bases at J, with 9 bases in the middle. The CDR3 sequence is CASSESGNTEAFF. CDR3 nucleotide sequence: TGTGCCAGTAGTGAATCAGGAAACACTGAAGCTTTCTTT.

This clone has only a few counts. V and J are TRBV9 and TRBJ1-2, with TRBD1 as a possible D gene (6 bases). Trimming removed 4 bases at V and 5 bases at J, with 21 bases between. This CDR3 contains 16 residues. Germline V gene lookup returns CDR1 SGDLS and CDR2 YYNGEE. In nucleotides, the CDR3 is TGTGCCAGCAGCCGGGTGCCCGGGACATCCACGTATGGCTACACCTTC. This translates into CASSRVPGTSTYGYTF. Looking up the rest from reference TRBV9 and TRBJ1-2 gives the full variable domain: DSGVTQTPKHLITATGQRVTLRCSPRSGDLSVYWYQQSLDQGLQFLIQYYNGEERAKGNILERFSAQQFPDLHSELNLSSLELGDSALYFCASSRVPGTSTYGYTFGSGTRLTVV.

The chain couples TRBV5-6 to TRBJ2-1, with D possibly being TRBD2 (7 bases). Germline values: CDR1 SGHDT, CDR2 YYEEEE. This CDR3 spans 17 amino acids. V lost 1 base and J lost 10, with 24 bases in between. The CDR3 DNA reads as TGTGCCAGCAGCTTGATAAGGTGGCGGGGGCGGGCAGGGGAGCAGTTCTTC. Its translation: CASSLIRWRGRAGEQFF. Complete variable domain (other parts from reference TRBV5-6 and TRBJ2-1): DAGVTQSPTHLIKTRGQQVTLRCSPKSGHDTVSWYQQALGQGPQFIFQYYEEEERQRGNFPDRFSGHQFPNYSSELNVNALLLGDSALYLCASSLIRWRGRAGEQFFGPGTRLTVL.

Only one count was recorded for this clone. The chain uses TRBV9 and TRBJ2-3; 7 nucleotides align to TRBD1. CDR1 SGDLS and CDR2 YYNGEE come from the germline V gene. The CDR3 consists of 13 residues. The junction had 3 bases not matched to a gene; V was cut back by 3 bases and J by 5 bases. CDR3 in amino acids: CASSDNRGDTQYF. DNA for the CDR3: TGTGCCAGCAGCGACAACAGGGGAGATACGCAGTATTTT.

The CDR3 region has the DNA TGTGCCAGCAGCTTAGACAGGGAGGGCCATGGCTACACCTTC. Translating it yields CASSLDREGHGYTF. The chain couples TRBV7-8 to TRBJ1-2; the D gene is possibly TRBD1 (6 bases). The CDR3 runs 14 residues. The V end was cut by 1 base, the J end by 6 bases, with 12 bases between. Germline V gene sequence: CDR1 SGHVS, CDR2 FQNEAQ.

The J gene is TRBJ2-3, the V gene TRBV5-6; D may be TRBD1 (5 bases). Germline V gene sequence: CDR1 SGHDT, CDR2 YYEEEE. The CDR3 spans 15 residues. Trimming shortened V by 0 bases and J by 0 bases, and 8 bases separated the two germline ends. The CDR3 here is CASSLGQGSTDTQYF. The CDR3 DNA reads TGTGCCAGCAGCTTGGGGCAGGGCAGCACAGATACGCAGTATTTT.

This chain uses TRBV6-5 with TRBJ2-1; 7 nucleotides match TRBD2. The CDR3 sequence is 15 residues long. Trimming at V came to 0 bases and at J to 9 bases, leaving 8 bases not matched to a gene. Germline assignment: CDR1 MNHEY and CDR2 SVGAGI. For the CDR3, the DNA is TGTGCCAGCAGTTACTCTGGGCTTGGGGGGGGTGAGCAGTTCTTC. As protein: CASSYSGLGGGEQFF.

The chain links TRBV5-6 to TRBJ1-1, with 8 bases matching TRBD1. The V and J ends lost 1 base and 2 bases, in that order; junction bases with no gene match: 13. Germline V gene data show CDR1 as SGHDT and CDR2 as YYEEEE. The CDR3 is made up of 18 amino acids. The chain's CDR3 is CASSLWGLQGAVNTEAFF. CDR3 bases: TGTGCCAGCAGCTTGTGGGGTTTGCAGGGGGCCGTTAACACTGAAGCTTTCTTT.

The gene calls are TRBV5-4 and TRBJ1-6, with a possible D match to TRBD1 (5 bases). The CDR3 has 16 amino acids. V lost 2 bases to trimming and J lost 7 bases, with 16 bases between them. CDR1 and CDR2 from the germline V gene are SGHNT and YYREEE (reference sequence). The CDR3 is CASSFAQGRLNSPLHF. DNA of the CDR3: TGTGCCAGCAGCTTTGCGCAGGGCAGACTCAATTCACCCCTCCACTTT.

V is TRBV9 and J is TRBJ1-3; D is possibly TRBD1 (5 bases). The CDR3 loop spans 16 amino acids. Trimming took off 4 bases at V and 5 bases at J, with 19 bases between the two ends. Germline loops: CDR1 SGDLS, CDR2 YYNGEE. CDR3 DNA sequence: TGTGCCAGCAGCCGTTTCACCGGGAGGGGCCGAAACACCATATATTTT. It is translated as CASSRFTGRGRNTIYF.